This TCR beta chain was retrieved from a study of identical twins. Study-level findings and limits: Researchers reported excess low generation probability among twin-shared out-of-frame alpha sequences. Models underpredicted monozygotic twin sharing of out-of-frame TCR alpha.

Template switching supplied a universal primer site; unique molecular identifiers were carried on the cDNA. Each CDR3 protein gets one entry after TCRdb re-called the 5' RACE reads with MiXCR. In the table there are under 900,000 distinct CDR3 sequences, 18% of which are singletons. This clonotype was detected a few times. Its matching antigen is unknown. The same sample was also used in a study of T cells expressing NK-cell markers. As reported in that work: Uncertainty persisted over the HCMV specificity of expanded NKG2C+ T cell clones.

What was sequenced was PBMCs. The sequence was obtained from a woman in her late teens or twenties in good health.

CDR3 sequence (DNA): TGCAGCGTTGCCGTGGGACAGGGGGGTGAAAAACTGTTTTTT. Protein: CSVAVGQGGEKLFF. This sequence joins TRBV29-1 and TRBJ1-4; 11 bases are a match to TRBD1. This CDR3 has 14 amino acids. V lost 4 bases to trimming and J lost 7 bases; unmatched junction nucleotides: 5. Germline loops: CDR1 SQVTM, CDR2 ANQGSEA.